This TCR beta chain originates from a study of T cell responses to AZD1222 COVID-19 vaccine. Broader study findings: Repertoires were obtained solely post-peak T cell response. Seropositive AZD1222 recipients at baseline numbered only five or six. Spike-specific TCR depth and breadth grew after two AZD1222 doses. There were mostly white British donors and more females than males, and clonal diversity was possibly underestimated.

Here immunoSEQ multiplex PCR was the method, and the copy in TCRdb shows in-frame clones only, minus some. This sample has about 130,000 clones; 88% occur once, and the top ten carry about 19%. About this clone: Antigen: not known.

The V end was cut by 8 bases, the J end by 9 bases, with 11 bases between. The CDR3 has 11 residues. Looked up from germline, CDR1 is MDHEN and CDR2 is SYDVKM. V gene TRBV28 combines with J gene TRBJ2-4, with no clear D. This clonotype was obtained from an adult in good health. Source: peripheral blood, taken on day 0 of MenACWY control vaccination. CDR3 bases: TGTGCCAGCCAGAAGGGCGTCATTCAGTACTTC. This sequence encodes CASQKGVIQYF. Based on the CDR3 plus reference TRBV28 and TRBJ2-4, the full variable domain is DVKVTQSSRYLVKRTGEKVFLECVQDMDHENMFWYRQDPGLGLRLIYFSYDVKMKEKGDIPEGYSVSREKKERFSLILESASTNQTSMYLCASQKGVIQYFGAGTRLSVL.